What follows is one T cell receptor (beta chain) and its context. Antigen specificity is unknown. The data were taken from a study of vaccination and CD4 T cells after COVID-19. The Oncomine TCR Beta short-read assay sequenced DNA from cultured CD4+ T cells. Using its own MiXCR run on the PCR reads, TCRdb lists one record per CDR3 protein. The sample includes about 12,000 distinct CDR3 sequences, around 48% of them seen just once. Trimming left V 3 bases short and J 1 base short, with 10 bases between. From germline, CDR1 is MNHEY and CDR2 SMNVEV (reference sequence). The CDR3 extends over 16 amino acids. Treatment defined: roughly 11-day PBMC culture with coronavirus spike peptide pools or control peptides (ViraFEST assay). ViraFEST sequenced TCRs after peptide-pool expansion of antigen-specific T cells. Dates of PCR positivity, March to December 2020, preceded the US Alpha, Beta and Delta variants. IL-2 at roughly 9.6 IU/ml and peptide pools at roughly 11 ug/ml were added to PBMCs cultured at roughly 2 million per well.

The specimen sequenced was CD4+ T cells from blood, cultured in vitro. This sequence originates from a human donor who had recovered from COVID-19. V gene TRBV27 combines with J gene TRBJ2-6, with a possible D match to TRBD1 (5 bases). The DNA of the CDR3 is TGTGCCAGCAGTTTTCCCAGGACATCTGGGGCCAACGTCCTGACTTTC. As protein: CASSFPRTSGANVLTF.